This TCR beta chain appears in the sequencing data of a study of T cells after yellow fever vaccination. Notes on the study in general: CD4 and CD8 compartments shared a small share of clonotypes.

This CDR3 spans 18 amino acids. Losses at the gene ends were 0 bases for V and 0 bases for J; bases not matched to a gene: 8. Germline-derived CDR1 and CDR2 are GTSNPN and SVGIG (reference sequence). The 5'RACE template-switching step produced TCR cDNA and added a universal primer site and UMIs. TCRdb fed the 5' RACE reads into MiXCR, producing one record per CDR3 protein. The sample has fewer than 450,000 distinct CDR3 sequences; 8.1% are singletons. As to this clonotype: Its antigen remains unidentified.

Sequences were derived from PBMCs, sampled about 49 days after the first yellow fever vaccination. The sequence was collected from a man aged 18 to 30 who received the YFV17D yellow fever vaccine. The V and J genes are TRBV30 and TRBJ2-6, with 7 bases aligning to TRBD2. CDR3 nucleotide sequence: TGTGCCTGGAGTGTCGCGCGGGGGACTTTCTCTGGGGCCAACGTCCTGACTTTC. This codes for CAWSVARGTFSGANVLTF.